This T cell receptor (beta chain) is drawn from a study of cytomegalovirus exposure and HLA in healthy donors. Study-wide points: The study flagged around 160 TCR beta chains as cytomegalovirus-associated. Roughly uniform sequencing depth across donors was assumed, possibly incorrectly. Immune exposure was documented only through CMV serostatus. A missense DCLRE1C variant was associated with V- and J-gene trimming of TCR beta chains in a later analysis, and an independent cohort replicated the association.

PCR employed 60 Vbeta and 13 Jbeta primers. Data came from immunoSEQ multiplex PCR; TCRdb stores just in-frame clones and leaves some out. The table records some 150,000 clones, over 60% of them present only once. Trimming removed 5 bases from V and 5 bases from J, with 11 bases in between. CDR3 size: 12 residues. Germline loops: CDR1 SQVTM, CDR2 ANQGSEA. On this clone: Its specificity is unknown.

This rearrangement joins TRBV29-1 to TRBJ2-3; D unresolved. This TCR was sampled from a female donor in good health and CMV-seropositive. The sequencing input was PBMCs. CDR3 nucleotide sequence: TGCAGCGTTTCGGAGATCAGAGATACGCAGTATTTT. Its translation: CSVSEIRDTQYF.